Following are 32 T cell receptor beta chains from one sample sequenced in a study of blood T cell repertoires in COVID-19. Only in-frame clones appear in the TCRdb table, and some are missing; sequencing was by immunoSEQ multiplex PCR. The table records a few hundred thousand clones, more than 75% of them present only once. Sequenced input: PBMCs or T cells enriched from blood (not recorded which). Receptors originate from a woman under 30 who had recovered from COVID-19.

The V call is TRBV5-1, the J call TRBJ1-2; 10 bases map to TRBD1. The CDR3 runs to 12 residues. Germline assignment: CDR1 SGHRS and CDR2 YFSETQ. The CDR3 DNA reads TGCGGAGGACAGGGGGACTTCTATGGCTACACCTTC. Translated: CGGQGDFYGYTF.

The chain couples TRBV5-1 to TRBJ2-3; no clear D. Germline assignment: CDR1 SGHRS and CDR2 YFSETQ. There are 15 residues in the CDR3. Trimming left V 0 bases short and J 0 bases short, with 8 bases between. CDR3 region: CASSLATESTDTQYF. The DNA of the CDR3 is TGCGCCAGCAGCTTGGCGACGGAGAGCACAGATACGCAGTATTTT.

This clone was recorded only once. The chain combines TRBV25-1 with TRBJ1-2; 7 bases fit TRBD1. CDR1 is MGHDK and CDR2 is SYGVNS in the germline V gene. The junction had 6 bases not matched to a gene; V was cut back by 10 bases and J by 4 bases. CDR3 length: 12 residues. CDR3 in DNA: TGTGCCACCTCCCCAGGGGGCTATGGCTACACCTTC. This sequence encodes CATSPGGYGYTF.

This chain connects TRBV19 to TRBJ1-1, with no clear D. Germline V CDR1 and CDR2: LNHDA, SQIVND (reference sequence). Trimming pared 7 bases from V and 4 bases from J, leaving 25 bases between. The CDR3 runs 17 residues. DNA for the CDR3: TGTGCCAGTACCAACTTTCTCAATGAGGGCCCCAGCACTGAAGCTTTCTTT. Its translation: CASTNFLNEGPSTEAFF.

The table lists this clone with a count of one. This sample also contains other DNA sequences that code for the same CDR3. The chain has TRBV5-1 and TRBJ2-5; 12 bases are a match to TRBD2. Germline V lookup: CDR1 SGHRS, CDR2 YFSETQ. The CDR3 spans 17 residues. V gave up 4 bases and J gave up 4 bases; unmatched junction bases: 11. CDR3 in amino acids: CASSHLAGGRGGETQYF. CDR3 DNA: TGCGCCAGCAGCCATCTAGCGGGGGGGCGCGGGGGAGAGACCCAGTACTTC.

The rearrangement joins TRBV24-1 to TRBJ1-5, with 8 positions matching TRBD1. The CDR3 contains 15 residues. V was clipped by 6 bases and J by 4 bases; unmatched bases: 7. Germline V gene lookup returns CDR1 KGHDR and CDR2 SFDVKD. CDR3 region: CATSSTGGGNQPQHF. In DNA form, the CDR3 reads TGTGCCACCAGTTCAACAGGGGGAGGAAATCAGCCCCAGCATTTT.

This clone appeared a single time. This sequence joins TRBV11-3 and TRBJ1-1; possibly TRBD1 for D (6 bases). There are 12 residues in the CDR3. CDR1 SGHNT and CDR2 YENEEA come from the germline V gene. Trimming pared 2 bases from V and 11 bases from J, leaving 12 bases between. For the CDR3, the DNA is TGTGCCAGCAGCTTATTTGGGGGGGCTGCTTTCTTT. It yields the protein CASSLFGGAAFF.

The V gene is TRBV18, the J gene TRBJ2-7, with 11 bases aligning to TRBD2. V trimming: 0 bases; J trimming: 7 bases; junction bases outside the gene matches: 5. The CDR3 consists of 15 residues. The V gene's germline CDR1 is KGHSH and CDR2 LQKENI. The CDR3 is CASSPPGLAAWEQYF. CDR3 DNA: TGTGCCAGCTCACCACCGGGACTAGCGGCTTGGGAGCAGTACTTC.

In this sample, this clone turned up a few times. The chain uses TRBV6-4 and TRBJ1-1; a weak D match, TRBD1 (5 bases). Germline assignment: CDR1 MRHNA and CDR2 SNTAGT. V was shortened by 4 bases and J by 1 base, with 7 bases between the two germline ends. This CDR3 has 13 amino acids. CDR3 coding DNA: TGTGCCAGCAGTGGGACACCGAACACTGAAGCTTTCTTT. Translating gives CASSGTPNTEAFF.

The rearrangement uses TRBV27 and TRBJ1-2; the D gene is possibly TRBD1 (5 bases). Trimming left V 2 bases short and J 3 bases short, with 7 bases between. Germline assignment: CDR1 MNHEY and CDR2 SMNVEV (reference sequence). CDR3 length: 13 residues. The DNA of the CDR3 is TGTGCCAGCAGTTTACGACAGTACTATGGCTACACCTTC. This gives the protein CASSLRQYYGYTF.

This sequence joins TRBV6-5 and TRBJ1-5, with TRBD1 matching 9 bases. This CDR3 comprises 15 residues. Germline loops: CDR1 MNHEY, CDR2 SVGAGI. The V and J ends lost 2 bases and 4 bases, in that order; junction bases with no gene match: 3. The CDR3 protein is CASSYDRGLNQPQHF. In nucleotides, the CDR3 is TGTGCCAGCAGTTACGACAGGGGGTTAAATCAGCCCCAGCATTTT.

The genes are TRBV27 and TRBJ1-5, with D perhaps matching TRBD1 (5 bases). V was clipped by 4 bases and J by 5 bases, with 12 bases between them. The CDR3 has 14 residues. Germline assignment: CDR1 MNHEY and CDR2 SMNVEV (reference sequence). CDR3 coding DNA: TGTGCCAGCAGTTCGGCACAGGTGCATCAGCCCCAGCATTTT. Translating gives CASSSAQVHQPQHF.

This clone was detected once. This sequence joins TRBV27 and TRBJ1-1, with TRBD1 as a possible D gene (5 bases). The CDR3 is made up of 14 amino acids. Trimming took off 4 bases at V and 3 bases at J, with 12 bases between the two ends. Germline assignment: CDR1 MNHEY and CDR2 SMNVEV (reference sequence). This CDR3 reads CASSWLGEDTEAFF. CDR3 coding DNA: TGTGCCAGCAGTTGGTTGGGGGAGGACACTGAAGCTTTCTTT.

The CDR3 nucleotides read TGTGCCAGCAGCTTAGGTCTAGCGGGGTCCTACAATGAGCAGTTCTTC. Its translation is CASSLGLAGSYNEQFF. The chain carries TRBV11-3 and TRBJ2-1, with 9 bases lining up with TRBD2. J was trimmed by 1 base and V by 1 base; bases with no gene match: 2. This CDR3 has 16 residues. Germline CDR1 and CDR2: SGHNT and YENEEA.

This clone was counted once. The V call is TRBV28, the J call TRBJ1-2, with 8 bases matching TRBD1. Germline values: CDR1 MDHEN, CDR2 SYDVKM. With 6 bases clipped from V and 5 bases from J, the junction kept 11 bases outside the gene matches. This CDR3 is built from 15 residues. The CDR3 sequence is CASRVQGVGRYGYTF. CDR3 coding DNA: TGTGCCAGCAGGGTACAGGGGGTAGGGCGATATGGCTACACCTTC.

The chain has TRBV12-3 or TRBV12-4 and TRBJ2-7; 9 bases are shared with TRBD1. The V segment lost 6 bases and the J segment 4 bases; nucleotides outside the gene matches: 4. CDR3 length: 13 residues. In nucleotides, the CDR3 is TGTGCCAGCAGGGCACAGGGGGCTTACGAGCAGTACTTC. It specifies CASRAQGAYEQYF.

This clone came up once. The V call is TRBV18, the J call TRBJ1-5; 11 bases are shared with TRBD1. The CDR3 extends over 17 amino acids. The trim removed 8 bases at V and 5 bases at J, leaving 14 bases unmatched. Germline CDR1 and CDR2: KGHSH and LQKENI. CDR3 DNA: TGTGCCAGCCGTTCCCGTCCGGGACAGGGGGATGATCAGCCCCAGCATTTT. It specifies CASRSRPGQGDDQPQHF. Variable domain in full (rest from reference TRBV18 and TRBJ1-5): NAGVMQNPRHLVRRRGQEARLRCSPMKGHSHVYWYRQLPEEGLKFMVYLQKENIIDESGMPKERFSAEFPKEGPSILRIQQVVRGDSAAYFCASRSRPGQGDDQPQHFGDGTRLSIL.

The chain joins TRBV30 to TRBJ1-5, with D tentatively TRBD1 (5 bases). The germline gives CDR1 GTSNPN, CDR2 SVGIG (reference sequence). V lost 2 bases and J 4 bases, leaving 15 bases between the germline ends. The CDR3 covers 15 residues. This CDR3 is CAWSPRGVGNQPQHF. Written as DNA, the CDR3 is TGTGCCTGGAGTCCCCGGGGGGTTGGTAATCAGCCCCAGCATTTT.

This rearrangement joins TRBV7-6 to TRBJ2-1, with TRBD1 matching 9 bases. Germline CDR1 SGHVS, CDR2 FNYEAQ. CDR3 length: 15 residues. The trim removed 4 bases at V and 3 bases at J, leaving 4 bases unmatched. The CDR3 is CASSYGTGRYNEQFF. The CDR3 region has the DNA TGTGCCAGCAGCTACGGGACAGGGCGCTACAATGAGCAGTTCTTC.

This clone was counted a single time. This sequence joins TRBV6-5 and TRBJ1-6, with D hard to call. CDR1 and CDR2 (germline): MNHEY, SVGAGI. V was cut by 2 bases and J by 6 bases, with 5 bases left in between. CDR3 length: 13 amino acids. CDR3 sequence reads: CASSYLSNSPLHF. In DNA, the CDR3 is TGTGCCAGCAGTTACCTTTCTAATTCACCCCTCCACTTT.

The CDR3 bases are TGTGCCAGCAGTCTACAGGGGGCGTATCAGCCCCAGCATTTT. Its protein product is CASSLQGAYQPQHF. The chain employs TRBV28 and TRBJ1-5; 9 bases map to TRBD1. The V and J ends lost 5 bases and 5 bases, in that order; junction bases with no gene match: 4. Germline CDR1 and CDR2: MDHEN and SYDVKM. The CDR3 is 14 amino acids.

V gene TRBV6-1 combines with J gene TRBJ1-1, with 7 bases lining up with TRBD1. Germline loops: CDR1 MNHNS, CDR2 SASEGT. The CDR3 has 15 amino acids. Trimming cost V 1 base and J 5 bases; bases outside gene matches: 7. CDR3 coding DNA: TGTGCCAGCAGTGAAGAGGCAGGGGGTAATACTGAAGCTTTCTTT. Its translation is CASSEEAGGNTEAFF.

V gene TRBV11-2 combines with J gene TRBJ2-5; 12 bases map to TRBD2. V lost 5 bases to trimming and J lost 6 bases; unmatched junction nucleotides: 4. Per the germline V gene, CDR1 is SGHAT and CDR2 is FQNNGV. CDR3 length: 14 residues. The CDR3 nucleotides are TGTGCCAGCAGCGCTAGCGGGGGGGGGAAGACCCAGTACTTC. It translates to CASSASGGGKTQYF.

This chain joins TRBV3-1 (or the pseudogene TRBV3-2) and TRBJ1-2; unclear D gene. This CDR3 region has 15 residues. Germline loops: CDR1 LGHDT, CDR2 YNNKEL (reference sequence). V lost 0 bases and J lost 1, with 9 bases in between. The chain's CDR3 is CASSQDREGNYGYTF. Here the CDR3 DNA reads TGTGCCAGCAGCCAAGACCGGGAGGGTAACTATGGCTACACCTTC.

Details on this clone: The same CDR3 also results from other DNA sequences found in this sample. The chain carries TRBV28 and TRBJ2-7; tentatively, D is TRBD1 (6 bases). The germline V gene encodes CDR1 MDHEN and CDR2 SYDVKM. The CDR3 consists of 12 residues. The germline V and J ends were trimmed by 2 bases and 4 bases, with 6 bases remaining between them. CDR3 sequence (DNA): TGTGCCAGCAGTTTACAGGGGTACGAGCAGTACTTC. This translates into CASSLQGYEQYF.

This chain links TRBV6-5 with TRBJ2-7, with 7 bases lining up with TRBD1. The CDR3 has 13 residues. Trimming removed 5 bases from V and 3 bases from J; junction bases left unmatched: 4. Germline values: CDR1 MNHEY, CDR2 SVGAGI. The CDR3 nucleotides are TGTGCCAGCAGTCCCGGGACAGTCTACGAGCAGTACTTC. This encodes CASSPGTVYEQYF.

The chain couples TRBV30 to TRBJ1-2; 7 bases line up with TRBD1. V shed 3 bases and J 8 bases; nucleotides not matched to a gene: 15. Per the germline V gene, CDR1 is GTSNPN and CDR2 is SVGIG (reference sequence). The CDR3 runs to 15 residues. Written as DNA, the CDR3 is TGTGCCTGGAGGTTAACAGGGGCCCCAATGGGAGGCTACACCTTC. Translating it yields CAWRLTGAPMGGYTF.

The chain recombines TRBV4-3 with TRBJ2-5; 7 bases match TRBD1. Germline V gives CDR1 LGHNA, CDR2 YSLEER. Trimming at V came to 4 bases and at J to 6 bases, leaving 5 bases not matched to a gene. The CDR3 length is 13 residues. CDR3 loop: CASSLTGDKTQYF. CDR3 bases: TGCGCCAGCAGCCTTACAGGGGATAAGACCCAGTACTTC.

The chain carries TRBV5-8 and TRBJ2-3; TRBD1 matches at 9 bases. In germline, CDR1 is SGHTS, CDR2 YDEGEE. Unmatched junction bases numbered 14, after V lost 4 bases and J lost 8 bases. This CDR3 is built from 16 residues. The CDR3 loop is CASSEPGTGKEGTQYF. DNA for the CDR3: TGTGCCAGCAGCGAACCCGGGACAGGGAAAGAGGGTACGCAGTATTTT.

The J gene is TRBJ2-7, the V gene TRBV30; D is perhaps TRBD1 (7 bases). CDR1 is GTSNPN, CDR2 SVGIG, per germline (reference sequence). The CDR3 loop spans 13 amino acids. V lost 5 bases to trimming and J lost 3 bases, with 14 bases between them. The CDR3 DNA follows: TGTGCCTGGGCGGGCGGGACAGTCTACGAGCAGTACTTC. This translates into CAWAGGTVYEQYF.

V is TRBV6-5 and J is TRBJ1-6, with 8 bases aligning to TRBD1. The V and J ends lost 6 bases and 8 bases, in that order; junction bases with no gene match: 6. Germline values: CDR1 MNHEY, CDR2 SVGAGI. The CDR3 has 14 amino acids. DNA of the CDR3: TGTGCCAGCAGATCCGGGACAGGTTATTCACCCCTCCACTTT. It yields the protein CASRSGTGYSPLHF.

The chain has TRBV30 and TRBJ1-2, with 7 positions matching TRBD1. CDR3 length: 11 amino acids. CDR1 and CDR2 from the germline V gene are GTSNPN and SVGIG (reference sequence). V was clipped by 4 bases and J by 8 bases; unmatched bases: 4. The CDR3 is CAWTMDRGYTF. The DNA for the CDR3 is TGTGCCTGGACCATGGACAGGGGCTACACCTTC.